The rows below give T cell receptor beta chains drawn from one sample of a study of CD8+ T cells in alopecia areata. Measured with immunoSEQ multiplex PCR; TCRdb has only the in-frame clones, and not every one. The table records roughly 99,000 clones, 65% to 85% of them present only once. Sequenced material: CD8+ T cells sorted from blood, taken at week 24, from a patient treated with tofacitinib. The source is a human donor with alopecia areata. Each CDR3 is given without its conserved first and last residue.

>TRBV10-2
ASTPGGPGETQY
>TRBV27
ASSPGTGSGEQF
>TRBV15
ATSRPVSQLAGGPETQY
>TRBV29-1
SVEGRRGGGTAYNEQF
>TRBV4-3
ASSQDPSGGVDTQY
>TRBV7-9
ASTRGQGLSYEQY
>TRBV6-5
ASSYLPGGAAGELF
>TRBV27
ASSLHGAAYGYT
>TRBV29-1
SVVGKGGAIY
>TRBV21-1
ASRLGQGATNEKLF
>TRBV7-6
ASSLGLAGYNEQF
>TRBV19
ASSSTGEVNQPQH
>TRBV4-3
ASSQDSAGWQETQY
>TRBV27
ASSSFTRDRGEAF
>TRBV7-8
ASSLEAGTYEQY
>TRBV4-2
ATRTGPQGGSPLH
>TRBV6-5
ASSYGAGYQPQH
>TRBV5-1
ASSLLSAASLLGTDTQY
>TRBV27
ASGGWETQY